Listed below are T cell receptor beta chains from one sample, sequenced in a study of response to subunit inactivated influenza vaccine. MiXCR, applied by TCRdb to the RT-PCR reads, yields one record per CDR3 protein. The table lists roughly 500,000 distinct CDR3 sequences, 25% of them singletons. The material sequenced was CD4+ T cells sorted from PBMCs, taken more than 4 days after vaccination. The source of these receptors is a man aged 50-59 years who received an inactivated influenza vaccine. The CDR3 runs from the conserved cysteine through the conserved F or W. D genes are given only for firm matches. Some rows have no size entry. The others give once, few or many, or a class for an expanded clone.

size | D | J | V | DNA | CDR3
few | NA | TRBJ1-4 | TRBV29-1 | TGCAGCGTTGAAAGGGCAGGGAGTAATGAAAAACTGTTTTTT | CSVERAGSNEKLFF
NA | TRBD2 | TRBJ2-3 | TRBV5-1 | TGCGCCAGCAGCCCTCTCCTGACTAGCAGCACAGATACGCAGTATTTT | CASSPLLTSSTDTQYF
NA | NA | TRBJ2-7 | TRBV7-2 | TGTGCCAGCGGACAGCTTTGGGAGCAGTACTTC | CASGQLWEQYF
NA | NA | TRBJ1-1 | TRBV30 | TGTGCCTGGACTCCTAGGGTGAACACTGAAGCTTTCTTT | CAWTPRVNTEAFF
NA | NA | TRBJ1-2 | TRBV6-5 | TGTGCCAGCAGTTATGGGAAGAACTATGGCTACACCTTC | CASSYGKNYGYTF
NA | NA | TRBJ1-4 | TRBV7-2 | TGTGCCAGCAGCAGAAATCGGCCAGGGAGGGAAAAACTGTTTTTT | CASSRNRPGREKLFF
many | NA | TRBJ1-1 | TRBV4-2 | TGTGCCAGCAGCCAAGAGCGGTTTCGAATGAACACTGAAGCTTTCTTT | CASSQERFRMNTEAFF
NA | NA | TRBJ2-2 | TRBV12-3/TRBV12-4 | TGTGCCAGCAGTTTAATCAGGGCCGGGGAGCTGTTTTTT | CASSLIRAGELFF
NA | NA | TRBJ2-1 | TRBV9 | TGTGCCAGCAGCGTAGGGTGGGTGGATGAGCAGTTCTTC | CASSVGWVDEQFF
once | TRBD2 | TRBJ2-2 | TRBV6-1 | TGTGCCAGCAGCCACTTCGGGGGACTAGCGGGATCCGGGGAGCTGTTTTTT | CASSHFGGLAGSGELFF
NA | NA | TRBJ2-7 | TRBV6-1 | TGTGCCAGCAGTGGCACAGGGAATATCGACGAGCAGTACTTC | CASSGTGNIDEQYF
NA | NA | TRBJ2-3 | TRBV5-1 | TGCGCCAGCAGTATCCGGGGGGCTGGAGATACGCAGTATTTT | CASSIRGAGDTQYF